The 32 T cell receptor beta chains below come from one sample, sequenced in a study of blood T cell repertoires in COVID-19. Sequencing used immunoSEQ multiplex PCR; TCRdb keeps in-frame clones, though not all of them. The sample holds 140,000 or so clones, 87% seen once. The sample comprised PBMCs or T cells enriched from blood (not recorded which). These receptors all come from a man aged 55 to 70 who had recovered from COVID-19.

The gene calls are TRBV18 and TRBJ2-1; a possible D gene is TRBD1 (6 bases). CDR1 is KGHSH, CDR2 LQKENI, per germline. Trimming shortened V by 1 base and J by 8 bases, and 12 bases separated the two germline ends. The CDR3 is 14 amino acids. The CDR3 loop is CASSPLQGLDEQFF. CDR3 nucleotides: TGTGCCAGCTCACCACTCCAGGGGCTGGATGAGCAGTTCTTC. Filled out from reference TRBV18 and TRBJ2-1, the complete variable domain reads NAGVMQNPRHLVRRRGQEARLRCSPMKGHSHVYWYRQLPEEGLKFMVYLQKENIIDESGMPKERFSAEFPKEGPSILRIQQVVRGDSAAYFCASSPLQGLDEQFFGPGTRLTVL.

In this sample, this clone turned up once. The chain couples TRBV14 to TRBJ2-1; maybe TRBD1 (5 bases). The germline gives CDR1 SGHDN, CDR2 FVKESK. The V and J ends lost 4 bases and 4 bases respectively, with 11 bases between them. The CDR3 has 14 amino acids. The CDR3 DNA follows: TGTGCCAGCAGCCCTCAGGGATATTACAATGAGCAGTTCTTC. Residues: CASSPQGYYNEQFF.

The chain has TRBV14 and TRBJ2-2; 11 bases align to TRBD2. V dropped 4 bases and J dropped 5; count of bases not matched to a gene: 6. The germline gives CDR1 SGHDN, CDR2 FVKESK. The CDR3 sequence is 16 residues long. In DNA, the CDR3 is TGTGCCAGCAGCCTAGCGGGGGGGCCTCGAACCGGGGAGCTGTTTTTT. This encodes CASSLAGGPRTGELFF.

V usage is TRBV7-9 and J usage is TRBJ2-7, with 7 positions matching TRBD1. Germline trimming cut 5 bases from V and 4 bases from J; bases unmatched to any gene: 8. In germline, CDR1 is SEHNR, CDR2 FQNEAQ (reference sequence). CDR3 size: 14 residues. The CDR3 coding sequence is TGTGCCAGCAGCGCACCGGGACAGTTTTACGAGCAGTACTTC. Amino acids: CASSAPGQFYEQYF.

The chain recombines TRBV30 with TRBJ1-1; unclear D gene. Trimming took 3 bases from V and 7 from J, leaving 9 bases between them. The CDR3 totals 11 residues. CDR1 and CDR2 from the germline V gene are GTSNPN and SVGIG (reference sequence). As DNA, the CDR3 is TGTGCCTGGAGCTTCAGATTTGAAGCTTTCTTT. Its protein product is CAWSFRFEAFF.

This chain joins TRBV9 and TRBJ2-1; D call uncertain. Trimming cost V 2 bases and J 4 bases, with 7 bases left between them. The germline gives CDR1 SGDLS, CDR2 YYNGEE. CDR3 length: 13 amino acids. CDR3 in amino acids: CASSVSRYNEQFF. The CDR3 DNA reads TGTGCCAGCAGCGTTAGCCGGTACAATGAGCAGTTCTTC.

The V and J genes are TRBV9 and TRBJ2-1; D might be TRBD2 (6 bases). V gave up 5 bases and J gave up 1 base, with 10 bases separating them. Germline lookup yields CDR1 SGDLS and CDR2 YYNGEE. The CDR3 is 14 amino acids. CDR3 DNA: TGTGCCAGCAGTCCCGGGACTTCCTACAATGAGCAGTTCTTC. It encodes CASSPGTSYNEQFF.

This clone is judged medium-sized (0.01 to 0.1%). The chain's CDR3 is CASSYPRGGENSPLHF. The CDR3 nucleotides read TGTGCCAGCAGTTACCCCCGAGGGGGTGAAAATTCACCCCTCCACTTT. The gene calls are TRBV6-5 and TRBJ1-6; D may be TRBD1 (6 bases). This CDR3 is 16 amino acids long. V lost 2 bases and J 7 bases, leaving 15 bases between the germline ends. Germline V gene data show CDR1 as MNHEY and CDR2 as SVGAGI.

The chain couples TRBV7-8 to TRBJ2-1; perhaps TRBD2 as D (6 bases). CDR3 length: 14 amino acids. Germline CDR1 and CDR2: SGHVS and FQNEAQ. Trimming took 5 bases from V and 4 from J, leaving 12 bases between them. In DNA, the CDR3 is TGTGCCAGCAGCAGAGAGGGACTTTACAATGAGCAGTTCTTC. Protein product: CASSREGLYNEQFF. Using reference TRBV7-8 and TRBJ2-1 for the parts outside the CDR3, the full variable domain is GAGVSQSPRYKVAKRGQDVALRCDPISGHVSLFWYQQALGQGPEFLTYFQNEAQLDKSGLPSDRFFAERPEGSVSTLKIQRTQQEDSAVYLCASSREGLYNEQFFGPGTRLTVL.

V and J are TRBV19 and TRBJ2-3; D not resolved. V was clipped by 3 bases and J by 4 bases, with 5 bases between them. Germline loops: CDR1 LNHDA, CDR2 SQIVND (reference sequence). There are 12 residues in the CDR3. The CDR3 spells CASSMGPDTQYF. CDR3 bases: TGTGCCAGTAGTATGGGCCCAGATACGCAGTATTTT.

V and J are TRBV5-8 and TRBJ1-1, with D possibly being TRBD1 (5 bases). Between the trimmed V and J ends, which lost 9 bases and 1 base, there was a span of 13 bases. The CDR3 runs to 13 residues. Germline loops: CDR1 SGHTS, CDR2 YDEGEE. CDR3: CATEVQENTEAFF. For the CDR3, the DNA is TGTGCCACTGAGGTACAGGAGAACACTGAAGCTTTCTTT.

The chain is built from TRBV2 and TRBJ2-7; D is possibly TRBD2 (6 bases). The CDR3 totals 12 residues. Germline V gene sequence: CDR1 SNHLY, CDR2 FYNNEI. The V end lost 6 bases, the J end lost 4 bases, and 10 bases lay between the germline ends. In nucleotides, the CDR3 is TGTGCCAGCAGGTCTGGGGGGTACGAGCAGTACTTC. Translation: CASRSGGYEQYF.

The genes are TRBV2 and TRBJ1-5; D is ambiguous. The germline V gene encodes CDR1 SNHLY and CDR2 FYNNEI. CDR3 length equals 14 residues. Trimming stripped 4 bases from V and 3 bases from J, with 10 bases between. Here the CDR3 reads CASSVWQNNQPQHF. The CDR3 DNA follows: TGTGCCAGCAGTGTTTGGCAGAACAATCAGCCCCAGCATTTT.

V usage is TRBV5-6 and J usage is TRBJ2-5; unclear D gene. There are 13 residues in the CDR3. Germline loops: CDR1 SGHDT, CDR2 YYEEEE. V lost 4 bases to trimming and J lost 5 bases, with 12 bases between them. The CDR3 protein is CASSSWASETQYF. The CDR3 bases are TGTGCCAGCAGCAGTTGGGCTTCCGAGACCCAGTACTTC. Using reference TRBV5-6 and TRBJ2-5 for the parts outside the CDR3, the full variable domain is DAGVTQSPTHLIKTRGQQVTLRCSPKSGHDTVSWYQQALGQGPQFIFQYYEEEERQRGNFPDRFSGHQFPNYSSELNVNALLLGDSALYLCASSSWASETQYFGPGTRLLVL.

V usage is TRBV19 and J usage is TRBJ1-6; tentatively, D is TRBD1 (6 bases). V lost 6 bases, J lost 8 bases, and 14 bases lay in between. This CDR3 has 14 amino acids. Germline V gene lookup returns CDR1 LNHDA and CDR2 SQIVND (reference sequence). The CDR3 nucleotides are TGTGCCAGTAGACCCGGGACATCTCATTCACCCCTCCACTTT. This codes for CASRPGTSHSPLHF.

V usage is TRBV28 and J usage is TRBJ1-5; the D is unclear. Per the germline V gene, CDR1 is MDHEN and CDR2 is SYDVKM. This CDR3 has 13 residues. Trimming took off 3 bases at V and 7 bases at J, with 10 bases between the two ends. This CDR3 reads CASSFDRSQPQHF. CDR3 DNA: TGTGCCAGCAGTTTTGATAGATCGCAGCCCCAGCATTTT.

The chain couples TRBV19 to TRBJ1-1, with 8 nucleotides matching TRBD1. CDR1 is LNHDA and CDR2 is SQIVND in the germline V gene (reference sequence). Losses at the gene ends were 9 bases for V and 5 bases for J; bases not matched to a gene: 8. This CDR3 contains 13 residues. CDR3: CASSGQVRTEAFF. CDR3 bases: TGTGCCAGCTCGGGACAGGTGAGGACTGAAGCTTTCTTT. The full variable domain, completed using reference TRBV19 and TRBJ1-1, is DGGITQSPKYLFRKEGQNVTLSCEQNLNHDAMYWYRQDPGQGLRLIYYSQIVNDFQKGDIAEGYSVSREKKESFPLTVTSAQKNPTAFYLCASSGQVRTEAFFGQGTRLTVV.

This clone was counted between two and nine times. In DNA, the CDR3 is TGCGCCAGCAGCCAAGGCGTGTCCGGGAGCAATCAGCCCCAGCATTTT. Its translation is CASSQGVSGSNQPQHF. This chain links TRBV4-1 with TRBJ1-5; D uncertain. The CDR3 is 16 residues long. Germline V gives CDR1 MGHRA, CDR2 YSYEKL. The V end was cut by 1 base, the J end by 1 base, with 11 bases between.

This chain connects TRBV11-2 to TRBJ1-2, with D possibly being TRBD1 (6 bases). The ends were cut back, 2 bases at V and 7 bases at J, with 11 bases in the middle. CDR1 is SGHAT and CDR2 is FQNNGV in the germline V gene. The CDR3 has 13 residues. The CDR3 DNA reads as TGTGCCAGCAGCTTAAAGGGGGAATCTGGCTACACCTTC. This encodes CASSLKGESGYTF.

This chain joins TRBV12-3 or TRBV12-4 and TRBJ2-1; D remains ambiguous. The CDR3 extends over 12 amino acids. The V end lost 3 bases, the J end lost 8 bases, and 8 bases lay between the germline ends. The CDR3 spells CASSFVIHEQFF. In nucleotides, the CDR3 is TGTGCCAGCAGTTTCGTAATCCATGAGCAGTTCTTC.

The chain uses TRBV6-5 and TRBJ2-7; the match to TRBD1 covers 7 bases. Germline-derived CDR1 and CDR2 are MNHEY and SVGAGI. The CDR3 covers 13 residues. Germline trimming cut 5 bases from V and 2 bases from J; bases unmatched to any gene: 3. CDR3 in DNA: TGTGCCAGCAGTAGGGGGCACACCTACGAGCAGTACTTC. The encoded protein is CASSRGHTYEQYF.

The chain carries TRBV10-3 and TRBJ1-2, with D possibly matching TRBD1 (5 bases). Germline values: CDR1 ENHRY, CDR2 SYGVKD. The V gene lost 0 bases and the J gene lost 7 bases, with 9 bases spanning the gap. The CDR3 covers 13 residues. Here the CDR3 reads CAISESTAGGYTF. As DNA, the CDR3 is TGTGCCATCAGTGAGTCGACAGCTGGTGGCTACACCTTC.

The genes are TRBV15 and TRBJ2-3; 8 bases fit TRBD2. The CDR3 runs to 17 residues. Germline V CDR1 and CDR2: LNHNV, YYDKDF (reference sequence). The junction had 11 bases not matched to a gene; V was cut back by 0 bases and J by 6 bases. CDR3 sequence reads: CATSRDHAGGAADTQYF. The CDR3 region has the DNA TGTGCCACCAGCAGAGATCACGCGGGAGGAGCTGCGGATACGCAGTATTTT.

V and J are TRBV19 and TRBJ1-3; the D is unclear. The germline V gene encodes CDR1 LNHDA and CDR2 SQIVND (reference sequence). Trimming took 10 bases from V and 4 from J, leaving 14 bases between them. This CDR3 has 13 residues. This CDR3 reads CATLTNPGNTIYF. The CDR3 region has the DNA TGTGCCACCCTGACAAACCCGGGAAACACCATATATTTT.

The J gene is TRBJ1-2, the V gene TRBV4-1; D gene unclear. The V and J ends lost 4 bases and 2 bases respectively, with 11 bases between them. The CDR3 is made up of 14 amino acids. From germline, CDR1 is MGHRA and CDR2 YSYEKL. For the CDR3, the DNA is TGCGCCAGCAGCCGTCAGGAACGGAACTATGGCTACACCTTC. This encodes CASSRQERNYGYTF.

The rearrangement joins TRBV2 to TRBJ2-2; D may be TRBD1 (6 bases). CDR3 length equals 15 residues. Trimming took 7 bases from V and 1 from J, leaving 13 bases between them. From germline, CDR1 is SNHLY and CDR2 FYNNEI. CDR3: CASKMDRGNTGELFF. The CDR3 coding sequence is TGTGCCAGCAAAATGGACAGAGGGAACACCGGGGAGCTGTTTTTT.

The rearrangement joins TRBV19 to TRBJ2-5; TRBD2 aligns across 7 bases. V lost 5 bases and J lost 5; bases outside the gene matches: 14. The CDR3 spans 16 residues. Germline V gene data show CDR1 as LNHDA and CDR2 as SQIVND (reference sequence). This chain's CDR3 is CASSPHRTSISETQYF. CDR3 in DNA: TGTGCCAGTAGTCCGCACCGGACTAGTATTTCGGAGACCCAGTACTTC.

This chain joins TRBV6-6 and TRBJ1-1, with D perhaps TRBD1 (6 bases). The V end lost 6 bases, the J end lost 0 bases, and 14 bases lay between the germline ends. This CDR3 region has 15 residues. Per the germline V gene, CDR1 is MNHNY and CDR2 is SVGAGI (reference sequence). The chain's CDR3 is CASSPRGEMNTEAFF. DNA of the CDR3: TGTGCCAGCAGCCCCAGGGGAGAGATGAACACTGAAGCTTTCTTT.

The CDR3 here is CASSQPGLAGGHTDTQYF. The CDR3 bases are TGTGCCAGCAGTCAACCCGGACTAGCGGGGGGTCACACAGATACGCAGTATTTT. This rearrangement joins TRBV27 to TRBJ2-3; 14 bases line up with TRBD2. The length of the CDR3 is 18 residues. The J segment lost 2 bases and the V segment lost 5 bases, leaving 9 bases of the junction unmatched. Looked up from germline, CDR1 is MNHEY and CDR2 is SMNVEV (reference sequence).

The DNA for the CDR3 is TGTGCCAGCAGCCAGTCTAGGCTAGCGGGGGCCGTGGTAGATACGCAGTATTTT. This gives the protein CASSQSRLAGAVVDTQYF. This chain connects TRBV14 to TRBJ2-3; 10 nucleotides match TRBD2. The germline gives CDR1 SGHDN, CDR2 FVKESK. This CDR3 region has 18 residues. V was clipped by 3 bases and J by 5 bases; unmatched bases: 14.

The J gene is TRBJ2-7, the V gene TRBV5-4, with a weak D call TRBD1 (6 bases). CDR1 is SGHNT, CDR2 YYREEE, per germline (reference sequence). The CDR3 covers 15 residues. The germline V and J ends were trimmed by 3 bases and 4 bases, with 17 bases remaining between them. The chain's CDR3 is CASSSGNRESYEQYF. In nucleotides, the CDR3 is TGTGCCAGCAGCTCGGGGAACAGGGAAAGTTACGAGCAGTACTTC.

The chain uses TRBV11-1 and TRBJ1-1, with a possible D match to TRBD1 (6 bases). Trimming pared 1 base from V and 3 bases from J, leaving 6 bases between. The CDR3 totals 13 residues. The germline CDR1 and CDR2 sequences are SGHAT and FQDESV (reference sequence). This chain's CDR3 is CASSLDRDTEAFF. CDR3 nucleotides: TGTGCCAGCAGCTTAGACAGGGACACTGAAGCTTTCTTT.